This T cell receptor (beta chain) was captured by sequencing in a study of T cell responses to AZD1222 COVID-19 vaccine. Study results and caveats: Vaccine-related CD4 TCRs covered spike, predominating at 160-218 and 743-854.

CDR3 length: 11 residues. V lost 7 bases and J 6 bases, leaving 9 bases between the germline ends. Germline V lookup: CDR1 MNHNY, CDR2 SVGAGI (reference sequence). The repertoire was sequenced with immunoSEQ multiplex PCR; TCRdb's copy has only in-frame clones and lacks some. Of about 160,000 clones listed, more than 75% are singletons. This clone came up many times. Its antigen is not known. The sequencing here drew on peripheral blood, taken 28 days after the second AZD1222 dose. The chain employs TRBV6-6 and TRBJ1-1; D is unclear. This receptor was obtained from an adult who received the AZD1222 COVID-19 vaccine. The chain's CDR3 is CASMSYPEAFF. DNA for the CDR3: TGTGCCAGCATGTCGTATCCTGAAGCTTTCTTT.